This TCR beta chain was captured by sequencing in a study of T cell responses to AZD1222 COVID-19 vaccine. Study summary: Timing groups of about 4 and about 12 weeks for second doses were pooled. Broader study findings: CD4 TCRs associated with vaccination spanned spike, dominating at 160-218 and 743-854.

CDR1 and CDR2 (germline): MNHEY, SVGAGI. This CDR3 has 16 residues. V was clipped by 0 bases and J by 6 bases; unmatched bases: 3. Only in-frame clones appear in the TCRdb table, and some are missing; sequencing was by immunoSEQ multiplex PCR. The sample carries some 58,000 clones, 88% recorded once. A remark on this clone: Its antigen remains unidentified.

The sequence was obtained from an adult in good health. V gene TRBV6-5 combines with J gene TRBJ2-1, with 12 bases lining up with TRBD2. The sample was peripheral blood, taken on day 0 of AZD1222 vaccination. The DNA for the CDR3 is TGTGCCAGCAGTTACTCTCTAGCGGGAGGGCTCAATGAGCAGTTCTTC. This codes for CASSYSLAGGLNEQFF.